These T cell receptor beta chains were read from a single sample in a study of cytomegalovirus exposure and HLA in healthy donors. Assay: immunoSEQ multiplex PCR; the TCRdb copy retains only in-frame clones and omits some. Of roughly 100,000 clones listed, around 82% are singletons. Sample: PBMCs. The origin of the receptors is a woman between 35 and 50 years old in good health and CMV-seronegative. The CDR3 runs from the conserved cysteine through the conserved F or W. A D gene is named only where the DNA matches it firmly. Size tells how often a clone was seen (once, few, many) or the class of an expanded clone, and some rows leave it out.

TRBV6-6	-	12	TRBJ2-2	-	CASSYSRGELFF	TGTGCCAGCAGTTACTCTCGGGGGGAGCTGTTTTTT
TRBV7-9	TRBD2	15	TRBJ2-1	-	CASSPTSGNYNEQFF	TGTGCCAGCAGCCCGACTAGCGGCAACTACAATGAGCAGTTCTTC
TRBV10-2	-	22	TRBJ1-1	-	CASSESRVRPFYYPLALPEAFF	TGCGCCAGCAGTGAGTCCAGGGTAAGGCCCTTTTACTACCCTCTCGCCCTGCCAGAAGCTTTCTTT
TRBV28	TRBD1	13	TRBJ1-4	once	CASSGTGGEKLFF	TGTGCCAGCAGTGGGACAGGTGGTGAAAAACTGTTTTTT
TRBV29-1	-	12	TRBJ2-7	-	CSAKKDISEQYF	TGCAGCGCTAAGAAGGACATTTCCGAGCAGTACTTC
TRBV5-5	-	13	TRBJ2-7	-	CASSPPDSHEQYF	TGTGCCAGCAGCCCTCCCGACAGTCACGAGCAGTACTTC
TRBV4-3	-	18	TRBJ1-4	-	CASSQAGAVGSTNEKLFF	TGCGCCAGCAGCCAAGCAGGGGCGGTGGGCTCAACTAATGAAAAACTGTTTTTT
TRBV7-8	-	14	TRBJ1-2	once	CASSLGRDTYGYTF	TGTGCCAGCAGCTTAGGACGGGATACTTATGGCTACACCTTC
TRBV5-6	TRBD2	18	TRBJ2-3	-	CASSRSGSLGLGTDTQYF	TGTGCCAGCAGCCGTAGCGGGAGTTTGGGTTTGGGCACAGATACGCAGTATTTT
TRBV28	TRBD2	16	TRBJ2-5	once	CASSYQSGRGGETQYF	TGTGCCAGCAGTTACCAGAGCGGGAGGGGGGGAGAGACCCAGTACTTC